This T cell receptor beta chain comes out of a study of T cell responses to AZD1222 COVID-19 vaccine (dated by TCRdb to the early 2020s). Looking at the study overall: AZD1222 recipients with second doses at about 4 weeks or about 12 weeks were pooled, because spike-specific TCR depth and breadth did not differ between schedules. A total of 230 to 250 trial participants underwent TCR sequencing, of whom about 210 had received two doses of AZD1222 and about 25 had received two doses of the MenACWY control vaccine. Enrollment into the trials was organized by age into subgroups of 18-55, 56-69 and 70-plus years, and those subgroups contained roughly 140, 27 and 60 TCR-sequenced participants, respectively.

The investigation overall reported the following: Nearly half of unique spike-specific TCRs reportedly recognized epitopes outside regions mutated in the B.1.351 and B.1.1.7 variants. Because no day 14 peak-response samples were available, repertoires were characterized only after the peak T cell response. In the small 56-69-year group, the increase in depth fell short of significance, most likely because of low power. Participants were mostly white British, with more females than males. The authors suggested clonal diversity may have been underestimated. The vaccine-associated CD4 TCRs covered the entire spike protein, and the dominant responses fell in regions 160-218 and 743-854. A significant rise in spike-specific TCR breadth and depth was observed after two AZD1222 doses relative to day 0 and relative to MenACWY recipients. Conclusions about previously exposed vaccinees are limited because only six or seven AZD1222 recipients were SARS-CoV-2 seropositive at baseline.

The CDR3 regions of human TCRbeta chains were subjected to immunosequencing. The study's processing was this. Repertoire TCRs were matched against a reference library of SARS-CoV-2-specific TCRs generated with the MIRA antigen-specificity platform. Breadth was defined as the fraction of unique TCRs that were SARS-CoV-2-associated. Depth was defined as the fraction of total T cells that were SARS-CoV-2-associated. Each spike-specific TCR was assigned to its reactive spike region and to a CD4 or CD8 class using the MIRA data. Log10-transformed breadth and depth values were compared by one-way ANOVA with Sidak's multiple comparisons tests. The table was pulled from immuneACCESS by TCRdb, which kept in-frame rearrangements only. Such tables lose some clones; where checked, under half of the loss comes from unresolved V genes, and the rest has no known cause. That table supplies the V and J calls and clone size; D and trimming were determined from the DNA. This sample comprises fewer than 120,000 clones, just under 95% of them detected only once. Roughly 7.8% of the sample rests with the top ten.

This clone has a single count. The clone's antigen remains unknown. No base-level quality is on record; no much larger clone is a single base apart. According to the germline V gene (reference sequence), CDR1 reads LNHDA and CDR2 reads SQIVND. V gives up 1 base and J gives up 9 bases, and the segment between their germline ends measures 7 bases. Reading from cysteine to phenylalanine, the CDR3 counts 12 amino acids. Just the 36-base CDR3 DNA is kept, in frame starting at base 1. The time point label, read with the paper, signifies: baseline before first vaccination. The vaccinee samples were drawn from two UK trials, COV001 and COV002, one of which was a single-blind randomized controlled phase 2/3 trial testing AZD1222 (ChAdOx1 nCoV-19) in healthy adults. For TCRbeta chain sequencing, PBMC samples from trial participants were taken at day 0 and at day 28 after the second dose.

The receptor's source is an adult in good health. The V gene is TRBV19 and the J gene is TRBJ1-3, with the D gene uncertain. This specimen consisted of peripheral blood, obtained on day 0 of AZD1222 vaccination. The CDR3 region has the sequence CASSIGRSTIYF. The nucleotides are TGTGCCAGTAGTATAGGGCGGAGCACCATATATTTT.